The 29 T cell receptor beta chains listed next were all sequenced from one sample in a study of naive CD8 T cells in extremely preterm neonates. These TCRs' antigens remain unknown. Study-wide findings and caveats: Preterm CDR3s were shorter than older groups', with fewer N additions and less trimming.

The protocol was immunoSEQ multiplex PCR, while the TCRdb copy is restricted to in-frame clones and leaves out a portion. The sample contains fewer than 25,000 clones, 70% to 90% of which appear only once. Extremely preterm births at about 23-27 weeks of gestation supplied the samples. Sequenced: naive CD8+ T cells from cord blood. These receptors were obtained from a boy who was born preterm.

There are a few counts of this clone. This sequence joins TRBV4-1 and TRBJ2-7, with 10 bases aligning to TRBD2. This CDR3 has 14 residues. Germline V gene data show CDR1 as MGHRA and CDR2 as YSYEKL. The V gene end was trimmed by 4 bases and the J gene end by 0 bases; junction bases not matched to a gene: 0. This CDR3 reads CASSLAGGSYEQYF. CDR3 in DNA: TGCGCCAGCAGCCTAGCGGGGGGCTCCTACGAGCAGTACTTC.

The rearrangement links TRBV9 to TRBJ1-5; D might be TRBD1 (6 bases). CDR1 is SGDLS and CDR2 is YYNGEE in the germline V gene. The CDR3 spans 15 residues. The V end was cut by 0 bases, the J end by 2 bases, with 9 bases between. CDR3 nucleotide sequence: TGTGCCAGCAGCGTAGGGGCAGGGGGCAATCAGCCCCAGCATTTT. Translation: CASSVGAGGNQPQHF.

This chain links TRBV7-3 with TRBJ2-6; TRBD1 or TRBD2 may be the D gene (5 bases each). CDR1 is SGHTA and CDR2 is FQGTGA in the germline V gene. The CDR3 totals 16 residues. Between the trimmed V and J ends, which lost 0 bases and 2 bases, there was a span of 8 bases. The CDR3 spells CASSLTLGAGANVLTF. CDR3 DNA: TGTGCCAGCAGCTTAACGTTGGGGGCTGGGGCCAACGTCCTGACTTTC. Full variable domain (outside the CDR3, taken from reference TRBV7-3 and TRBJ2-6): GAGVSQTPSNKVTEKGKYVELRCDPISGHTALYWYRQSLGQGPEFLIYFQGTGAADDSGLPNDRFFAVRPEGSVSTLKIQRTERGDSAVYLCASSLTLGAGANVLTFGAGSRLTVL.

The chain joins TRBV18 to TRBJ1-4; no reliable D call. CDR1 is KGHSH and CDR2 is LQKENI in the germline V gene. The CDR3 runs 13 residues. The V end was cut by 6 bases, the J end by 0 bases, with 5 bases between. CDR3 DNA: TGTGCCAGCTCGCCAACAACTAATGAAAAACTGTTTTTT. Translating gives CASSPTTNEKLFF. Based on the CDR3 plus reference TRBV18 and TRBJ1-4, the full variable domain is NAGVMQNPRHLVRRRGQEARLRCSPMKGHSHVYWYRQLPEEGLKFMVYLQKENIIDESGMPKERFSAEFPKEGPSILRIQQVVRGDSAAYFCASSPTTNEKLFFGSGTQLSVL.

The chain carries TRBV19 and TRBJ1-1; 9 nucleotides line up with TRBD1. Germline V CDR1 and CDR2: LNHDA, SQIVND (reference sequence). V was pared by 6 bases and J by 6 bases, with 2 bases of the junction left unmatched. The CDR3 runs to 12 residues. The chain's CDR3 is CASSRDRAEAFF. DNA for the CDR3: TGTGCCAGTAGCCGGGACAGGGCTGAAGCTTTCTTT.

The rearrangement joins TRBV27 to TRBJ1-5; D not certain. Germline-derived CDR1 and CDR2 are MNHEY and SMNVEV (reference sequence). This CDR3 spans 14 amino acids. Between the trimmed V and J ends, which lost 2 bases and 4 bases, there was a span of 9 bases. The CDR3 loop reads CASSLADGNQPQHF. Written as DNA, the CDR3 is TGTGCCAGCAGTTTAGCGGACGGGAATCAGCCCCAGCATTTT.

The chain links TRBV20-1 to TRBJ2-1; D gene ambiguous. Trimming left V 5 bases short and J 3 bases short, with 2 bases between. CDR1 is DFQATT and CDR2 is SNEGSKA in the germline V gene (reference sequence). The CDR3 loop spans 10 amino acids. CDR3 DNA: TGCAGTGCTGACTACAATGAGCAGTTCTTC. Residues: CSADYNEQFF.

V and J are TRBV7-9 and TRBJ2-2; perhaps TRBD1 as D (5 bases). The CDR3 loop spans 13 amino acids. V lost 3 bases and J 4 bases, leaving 6 bases between the germline ends. The germline V gene has CDR1 SEHNR and CDR2 FQNEAQ (reference sequence). DNA for the CDR3: TGTGCCAGCAGCTTTCAGGGCACCGGGGAGCTGTTTTTT. Amino acids: CASSFQGTGELFF.

The gene calls are TRBV7-9 and TRBJ1-6, with TRBD1 matching 7 bases. J lost 8 bases, V lost 1 base, and 2 bases had no gene match. This CDR3 has 14 residues. The germline V gene encodes CDR1 SEHNR and CDR2 FQNEAQ (reference sequence). CDR3 bases: TGTGCCAGCAGCTTAGTCACAGGGGATTCACCCCTCCACTTT. Protein product: CASSLVTGDSPLHF. Supplemented by reference TRBV7-9 and TRBJ1-6, the full variable domain reads DTGVSQNPRHKITKRGQNVTFRCDPISEHNRLYWYRQTLGQGPEFLTYFQNEAQLEKSRLLSDRFSAERPKGSFSTLEIQRTEQGDSAMYLCASSLVTGDSPLHFGNGTRLTVT.

This clone was found a few times. The chain combines TRBV9 with TRBJ1-2; TRBD1 aligns across 10 bases. The germline V gene has CDR1 SGDLS and CDR2 YYNGEE. The CDR3 is made up of 13 amino acids. Unmatched junction bases numbered 0, after V lost 3 bases and J lost 4 bases. CDR3 DNA: TGTGCCAGCAGCGGGACAGGGGGCTATGGCTACACCTTC. This codes for CASSGTGGYGYTF.

The chain carries TRBV7-9 and TRBJ1-1; D gene uncertain. The CDR3 extends over 12 amino acids. The V gene's germline CDR1 is SEHNR and CDR2 FQNEAQ (reference sequence). Trimming removed 3 bases at V and 0 bases at J, with 2 bases between. This chain's CDR3 is CASSFMNTEAFF. The CDR3 region has the DNA TGTGCCAGCAGCTTCATGAACACTGAAGCTTTCTTT.

V gene TRBV13 combines with J gene TRBJ2-1; 13 bases are a match to TRBD2. CDR1 and CDR2 (germline): PRHDT, FYEKMQ (reference sequence). Losses at the gene ends were 6 bases for V and 5 bases for J; bases not matched to a gene: 1. This CDR3 spans 14 amino acids. CDR3 DNA sequence: TGTGCCAGCAGACTAGCGGGGGGGAACAATGAGCAGTTCTTC. This codes for CASRLAGGNNEQFF.

This clone was recorded only once. The chain employs TRBV11-3 and TRBJ2-5; 7 nucleotides line up with TRBD1. Per the germline V gene, CDR1 is SGHNT and CDR2 is YENEEA. This CDR3 has 14 residues. The V gene end was trimmed by 5 bases and the J gene end by 5 bases; junction bases not matched to a gene: 8. Here the CDR3 DNA reads TGTGCCAGCAGCCTACAGGGGTGGGGGGAGACCCAGTACTTC. Its translation: CASSLQGWGETQYF.

The J gene is TRBJ2-2, the V gene TRBV6-5; D perhaps matches TRBD1 (6 bases). This CDR3 spans 16 amino acids. V was pared by 1 base and J by 0 bases, with 9 bases between. Germline V gene data show CDR1 as MNHEY and CDR2 as SVGAGI. CDR3 bases: TGTGCCAGCAGTTACTTTGGACAGCCGAACACCGGGGAGCTGTTTTTT. Protein product: CASSYFGQPNTGELFF.

To note about this clone: A read error may account for a junction end that differs from germline. The genes are TRBV12-5 and TRBJ1-2, with a possible D match to TRBD1 (5 bases). The CDR3 contains 13 residues. Germline lookup yields CDR1 LGHNT and CDR2 FRNRAP. CDR3 bases: TGTACTAGTGCCTCGGGACTTGACTATGGCTACACCTTC. Translating it yields CTSASGLDYGYTF.

This chain uses TRBV4-2 with TRBJ2-5; TRBD2 is a possible D gene (5 bases). The ends were cut back, 0 bases at V and 5 bases at J, with 10 bases in the middle. Looked up from germline, CDR1 is LGHNA and CDR2 is YNFKEQ. The CDR3 extends over 14 amino acids. The CDR3 region is CASSQEVGDETQYF. CDR3 coding DNA: TGTGCCAGCAGCCAAGAGGTCGGGGATGAGACCCAGTACTTC.

This clone occurred once. This rearrangement joins TRBV9 to TRBJ1-4; D call uncertain. Trimming took off 1 base at V and 4 bases at J, with 14 bases between the two ends. The length of the CDR3 is 16 residues. Germline V gene data show CDR1 as SGDLS and CDR2 as YYNGEE. The CDR3 DNA reads as TGTGCCAGCAGCGTAAGCCCAGTGTTTCTTAATGAAAAACTGTTTTTT. Amino acids: CASSVSPVFLNEKLFF.

The rearrangement links TRBV7-2 to TRBJ2-7; a possible D gene is TRBD2 (6 bases). CDR1 is SGHTA, CDR2 FQGNSA, per germline. The CDR3 loop spans 14 amino acids. V was cut by 5 bases and J by 3 bases, with 14 bases left in between. The CDR3 loop is CASSLRGKGYEQYF. CDR3 coding DNA: TGTGCCAGCAGCCTACGGGGGAAGGGCTACGAGCAGTACTTC.

This chain connects TRBV7-8 to TRBJ1-1; no firm D call. The CDR3 is made up of 14 amino acids. Germline V lookup: CDR1 SGHVS, CDR2 FQNEAQ. Trimming removed 2 bases from V and 4 bases from J, with 11 bases in between. The CDR3 DNA sequence: TGTGCCAGCAGCTTATTGACAAGGGCCACTGAAGCTTTCTTT. Translation: CASSLLTRATEAFF.

This chain connects TRBV5-1 to TRBJ2-5, with a tentative D call TRBD1 (6 bases). Trimming took off 2 bases at V and 3 bases at J, with 8 bases between the two ends. Per germline, CDR1 SGHRS and CDR2 YFSETQ. The CDR3 length is 13 residues. The CDR3 bases are TGCGCCAGCAGCTTTTGGACAGAAGAGACCCAGTACTTC. Its protein is CASSFWTEETQYF. Full variable domain (remainder filled in from reference TRBV5-1 and TRBJ2-5): KAGVTQTPRYLIKTRGQQVTLSCSPISGHRSVSWYQQTPGQGLQFLFEYFSETQRNKGNFPGRFSGRQFSNSRSEMNVSTLELGDSALYLCASSFWTEETQYFGPGTRLLVL.

The table lists this clone with a count of one. This CDR3 is CASSLTSGAYEQYF. DNA of the CDR3: TGTGCCAGCAGTTTGACTAGCGGGGCCTACGAGCAGTACTTC. This chain uses TRBV6-5 with TRBJ2-7, with 11 nucleotides matching TRBD2. The trim removed 4 bases at V and 2 bases at J, leaving 1 base unmatched. This CDR3 has 14 amino acids. From germline, CDR1 is MNHEY and CDR2 SVGAGI.

This chain joins TRBV4-1 and TRBJ2-7, with TRBD1 matching 11 bases. The CDR3 contains 14 residues. The junction had 2 bases not matched to a gene; V was cut back by 4 bases and J by 3 bases. Germline V lookup: CDR1 MGHRA, CDR2 YSYEKL. In DNA form, the CDR3 reads TGCGCCAGCAGCCGGACAGGGGGCGACTACGAGCAGTACTTC. This sequence encodes CASSRTGGDYEQYF.

V is TRBV9 and J is TRBJ2-7; TRBD1 aligns across 10 bases. Per germline, CDR1 SGDLS and CDR2 YYNGEE. The length of the CDR3 is 15 residues. Germline trimming cut 0 bases from V and 2 bases from J; bases unmatched to any gene: 2. Here the CDR3 DNA reads TGTGCCAGCAGCGTAGAGGGGACAGGGGCCTACGAGCAGTACTTC. This sequence encodes CASSVEGTGAYEQYF.

The chain couples TRBV6-5 to TRBJ2-3; D is unclear. Germline CDR1 reads MNHEY; CDR2 reads SVGAGI. Trimming took 4 bases from V and 0 from J, leaving 8 bases between them. CDR3 size: 14 residues. The CDR3 protein is CASSFLTSTDTQYF. The CDR3 bases are TGTGCCAGCAGTTTTTTGACTAGCACAGATACGCAGTATTTT.

The genes are TRBV4-1 and TRBJ2-3, with 8 bases that match TRBD2. With 0 bases clipped from V and 1 base from J, the junction kept 0 bases outside the gene matches. The germline V gene has CDR1 MGHRA and CDR2 YSYEKL. The CDR3 loop spans 15 amino acids. The CDR3 nucleotides read TGCGCCAGCAGCCAAGACGGGGGGGGCACAGATACGCAGTATTTT. Encoded protein: CASSQDGGGTDTQYF.

V gene TRBV6-5 combines with J gene TRBJ2-2; 10 nucleotides match TRBD1. With V trimmed by 9 bases and J by 2 bases, 0 bases remained unmatched. This CDR3 region has 13 residues. Germline values: CDR1 MNHEY, CDR2 SVGAGI. The CDR3 region has the DNA TGTGCCAGGACAGGGGGCAACACCGGGGAGCTGTTTTTT. It encodes CARTGGNTGELFF.

V is TRBV19 and J is TRBJ2-7, with 9 bases fitting TRBD1. Losses at the gene ends were 4 bases for V and 4 bases for J; bases not matched to a gene: 5. CDR1 is LNHDA, CDR2 SQIVND, per germline (reference sequence). The CDR3 contains 14 residues. CDR3 nucleotide sequence: TGTGCCAGTAGTAAAAAAGGGACAGGGTACGAGCAGTACTTC. This sequence encodes CASSKKGTGYEQYF.

The rearrangement uses TRBV19 and TRBJ1-6, with 9 bases fitting TRBD1. With 5 bases clipped from V and 7 bases from J, the junction kept 0 bases outside the gene matches. Germline V lookup: CDR1 LNHDA, CDR2 SQIVND (reference sequence). The CDR3 contains 13 residues. The CDR3 coding sequence is TGTGCCAGTAGTGGGACAGGGAATTCACCCCTCCACTTT. This sequence encodes CASSGTGNSPLHF.

This clone has a handful of counts. The chain recombines TRBV11-2 with TRBJ1-4; no clear D gene. Germline CDR1 is SGHAT and CDR2 is FQNNGV. This CDR3 is 11 amino acids long. V was shortened by 0 bases and J by 7 bases, with 0 bases between the two germline ends. The DNA for the CDR3 is TGTGCCAGCAGCTTAGATGAAAAACTGTTTTTT. Translation: CASSLDEKLFF.